A selection of T cell receptor beta chains follows, all from one sample in a study of blood T cell repertoires in COVID-19. TCRdb's table, derived via immunoSEQ multiplex PCR, lists solely in-frame clones and lacks some. Seen here are 310,000 or so clones, roughly 85% observed once, and the top ten hold 6% to 7%. The specimen was PBMCs or T cells enriched from blood (not recorded which). These receptors came from a middle-aged woman who had recovered from COVID-19. The CDR3 runs from the conserved cysteine through the conserved F or W. The D gene is left open where the match is weak. Rows give clone size only sometimes, using once, few, many, or a class for an expanded clone.

>TRBD1|TRBJ1-2|TRBV7-2|-
CASSLAPGQALSGYGYTF
TGTGCCAGCAGCTTAGCGCCTGGACAGGCCCTCTCGGGGTATGGCTACACCTTC
>TRBD2|TRBJ2-1|TRBV5-8|-
CASSLGTSANEQFF
TGTGCCAGCAGCTTGGGGACTAGCGCCAATGAGCAGTTCTTC
>TRBD1|TRBJ2-7|TRBV11-2|-
CASSLNLRQGAIEQYF
TGTGCCAGCAGCTTAAATCTGCGACAGGGGGCGATCGAGCAGTACTTC
>-|TRBJ2-7|TRBV28|-
CASSYPGHQYEQYF
TGTGCCAGCAGTTACCCGGGACACCAGTACGAGCAGTACTTC
>-|TRBJ1-4|TRBV5-5|-
CASSFRQSATNEKLFF
TGTGCCAGCAGCTTTCGACAGAGCGCAACTAATGAAAAACTGTTTTTT
>TRBD1|TRBJ2-4|TRBV28|-
CASSWRTGTSGAKNIQYF
TGTGCCAGCAGTTGGCGGACAGGGACCAGTGGGGCCAAAAACATTCAGTACTTC
>-|TRBJ2-2|TRBV19|-
CASSIPGTLRVGENTGELFF
TGTGCCAGTAGTATCCCGGGGACACTCCGCGTGGGGGAGAACACCGGGGAGCTGTTTTTT
>TRBD2|TRBJ2-2|TRBV28|-
CASRGTRSSTGELFF
TGTGCCAGCAGGGGGACTAGAAGCTCGACCGGGGAGCTGTTTTTT
>TRBD1|TRBJ1-6|TRBV7-2|many
CASSLGGQGGSPLHF
TGTGCCAGCAGCTTAGGGGGACAGGGTGGTTCACCCCTCCACTTT
>TRBD2|TRBJ2-7|TRBV28|-
CASSHTGLAGGLYEQYF
TGTGCCAGCAGCCACACGGGACTAGCGGGGGGCCTCTACGAGCAGTACTTC
>TRBD2|TRBJ2-7|TRBV5-4|-
CASSFISGRAGGEQYF
TGTGCCAGCAGCTTTATTAGCGGGAGGGCCGGGGGGGAGCAGTACTTC
>-|TRBJ2-1|TRBV28|-
CASSLYFGRDGSYNEQFF
TGTGCCAGCAGTTTGTACTTTGGACGGGATGGGTCCTACAATGAGCAGTTCTTC
>TRBD2|TRBJ2-7|TRBV3-1/TRBV3-2|-
CASSQAIRTLARTSYEQYF
TGTGCCAGCAGCCAAGCAATCCGGACCCTCGCCCGGACTAGCTACGAGCAGTACTTC
>-|TRBJ2-3|TRBV7-8|-
CASSLALGITDTQYF
TGTGCCAGCAGCTTAGCGCTTGGCATCACAGATACGCAGTATTTT
>TRBD1|TRBJ1-3|TRBV19|-
CASVQGYGNTIYF
TGTGCCAGCGTACAGGGGTATGGAAACACCATATATTTT
>-|TRBJ2-1|TRBV19|-
CASQSLGGPFNEQFF
TGTGCCAGTCAGAGTTTAGGCGGGCCATTCAATGAGCAGTTCTTC
>-|TRBJ2-7|TRBV28|-
CASSFSSGSYEQYF
TGTGCCAGCAGTTTCAGTAGCGGCTCCTACGAGCAGTACTTC
>-|TRBJ2-7|TRBV9|-
CASSVEQRGYEQYF
TGTGCCAGCAGCGTAGAGCAAAGGGGGTACGAGCAGTACTTC
>TRBD1|TRBJ2-7|TRBV19|-
CASSIRSPRGTGGGEQYF
TGTGCCAGTAGTATCAGATCTCCCCGTGGGACAGGGGGAGGCGAGCAGTACTTC
>-|TRBJ2-7|TRBV19|-
CASSRHGSYEQYF
TGTGCCAGTAGCCGACACGGCTCCTACGAGCAGTACTTC
>-|TRBJ1-4|TRBV18|once
CASSRQASNEKLFF
TGTGCCAGCTCTCGACAGGCCTCTAATGAAAAACTGTTTTTT
>TRBD1|TRBJ2-5|TRBV29-1|-
CSVEGPGTGVGETQYF
TGCAGCGTTGAAGGGCCCGGGACAGGGGTAGGGGAGACCCAGTACTTC
>-|TRBJ2-7|TRBV3-1/TRBV3-2|-
CASSQGQPPGEQYF
TGTGCCAGCAGCCAAGGACAGCCTCCGGGCGAGCAGTACTTC
>-|TRBJ1-2|TRBV4-3|-
CASSQDIGYGYTF
TGCGCCAGCAGCCAAGATATCGGCTATGGCTACACCTTC
>-|TRBJ2-7|TRBV6-2/TRBV6-3|-
CASSYISVDEQYF
TGTGCCAGCAGTTATATCTCGGTTGACGAGCAGTACTTC
>-|TRBJ1-1|TRBV18|few
CASSPLGQMNTEAFF
TGTGCCAGCTCACCACTAGGACAGATGAACACTGAAGCTTTCTTT
>-|TRBJ1-3|TRBV25-1|-
CASSRGYGNTIYF
TGTGCCAGCAGTCGGGGGTACGGAAACACCATATATTTT
>-|TRBJ2-3|TRBV4-1|-
CASSQDTSTDTQYF
TGCGCCAGCAGCCAGGACACTAGCACAGATACGCAGTATTTT
>-|TRBJ2-1|TRBV29-1|once
CSVVLGAAYNEQFF
TGCAGCGTTGTATTGGGGGCGGCCTACAATGAGCAGTTCTTC
>-|TRBJ1-2|TRBV12-3/TRBV12-4|-
CASSYRSLYGYTF
TGTGCCAGCAGCTACAGGTCTCTCTATGGCTACACCTTC
>-|TRBJ2-1|TRBV7-2|-
CASSLAQGSGHNEQFF
TGTGCCAGCAGCTTAGCGCAAGGGAGTGGCCACAATGAGCAGTTCTTC
>TRBD1|TRBJ1-1|TRBV28|-
CASSVQGRLITEAFF
TGTGCCAGCAGTGTACAGGGGAGGTTAATCACTGAAGCTTTCTTT
>TRBD2|TRBJ2-7|TRBV4-3|-
CASSQDRRGLAGAYEQYF
TGCGCCAGCAGCCAAGATCGCAGGGGGCTAGCGGGAGCTTACGAGCAGTACTTC
>-|TRBJ1-4|TRBV27|-
CASSLFVGENEKLFF
TGTGCCAGCAGTTTATTTGTTGGGGAGAATGAAAAACTGTTTTTT
>-|TRBJ2-7|TRBV6-1|-
CASSEIRAYEQYF
TGTGCCAGCAGTGAAATTCGGGCCTACGAGCAGTACTTC
>TRBD1|TRBJ2-7|TRBV28|-
CASTPLGQEPYEQYF
TGTGCCAGCACCCCATTGGGACAGGAGCCCTACGAGCAGTACTTC
>TRBD2|TRBJ2-7|TRBV28|-
CASSLPSGSLYEQYF
TGTGCCAGCAGTTTACCTAGCGGGAGCCTTTACGAGCAGTACTTC
>-|TRBJ1-1|TRBV11-2|-
CASSLAAVAPTEAFF
TGTGCCAGCAGCTTAGCCGCGGTAGCCCCCACTGAAGCTTTCTTT
>TRBD1|TRBJ2-3|TRBV28|-
CASSPWTGPMGDTQYF
TGTGCCAGCAGTCCCTGGACAGGGCCCATGGGAGATACGCAGTATTTT
>TRBD1|TRBJ1-4|TRBV30|-
CAWSVLGSGGNEKLFF
TGTGCCTGGAGTGTACTGGGGTCAGGGGGCAATGAAAAACTGTTTTTT
>TRBD1|TRBJ1-4|TRBV27|-
CASSSGGHEKLFF
TGTGCCAGCAGTTCAGGGGGTCATGAAAAACTGTTTTTT
>TRBD1|TRBJ1-1|TRBV18|-
CASSPGAGGAGMNTEAFF
TGTGCCAGCTCACCAGGGGCAGGGGGCGCCGGGATGAACACTGAAGCTTTCTTT
>TRBD2|TRBJ2-7|TRBV18|-
CASSPQGLGSYEQYF
TGTGCCAGCTCACCCCAGGGACTAGGCTCCTACGAGCAGTACTTC